The 11 T cell receptor beta chains below were found in one sample sequenced in a study of PD-1 blockade in mismatch repair-deficient tumors. Repertoires were generated with immunoSEQ multiplex PCR, while TCRdb's copy carries only in-frame clones and drops some. The top ten clones hold approximately 12% of a sample with roughly 120,000 clones, 88% of them seen once. The material was peripheral blood, obtained just under 74 weeks after starting pembrolizumab. Receptor source: an adult with mismatch repair-deficient cancer.

The chain employs TRBV10-3 and TRBJ2-7; a weak D match, TRBD1 (5 bases). This CDR3 has 13 amino acids. Germline assignment: CDR1 ENHRY and CDR2 SYGVKD. Trimming removed 6 bases from V and 6 bases from J, with 15 bases in between. DNA for the CDR3: TGTGCCATCAGGGACCGCGACAGTAGCGAGCAGTACTTC. This gives the protein CAIRDRDSSEQYF.

The gene calls are TRBV9 and TRBJ1-2; 8 positions match TRBD1. The ends lost 3 bases at V and 6 bases at J; junction bases unmatched: 10. The CDR3 contains 15 residues. Germline V gives CDR1 SGDLS, CDR2 YYNGEE. CDR3 nucleotide sequence: TGTGCCAGCAGCGGAAACAGGGGGGTTACGGATGGCTACACCTTC. Its translation: CASSGNRGVTDGYTF.

V usage is TRBV11-2 and J usage is TRBJ2-1; the match to TRBD2 covers 7 bases. J was trimmed by 5 bases and V by 3 bases; bases with no gene match: 4. Germline V gene sequence: CDR1 SGHAT, CDR2 FQNNGV. There are 14 residues in the CDR3. CDR3 coding DNA: TGTGCCAGCAGCTTTAACGGGAGGAACAATGAGCAGTTCTTC. Amino acids: CASSFNGRNNEQFF.

The CDR3 reads CASGPSGKSYEQYF. Written as DNA, the CDR3 is TGTGCCAGCGGACCTAGCGGGAAGTCCTACGAGCAGTACTTC. The chain combines TRBV5-5 with TRBJ2-7; 9 nucleotides agree with TRBD2. With 7 bases clipped from V and 1 base from J, the junction kept 6 bases outside the gene matches. The CDR3 sequence is 14 residues long. The V gene's germline CDR1 is SGHKS and CDR2 YYEKEE (reference sequence).

V usage is TRBV2 and J usage is TRBJ2-1; D is unclear. Trimming pared 8 bases from V and 7 bases from J, leaving 21 bases between. Germline assignment: CDR1 SNHLY and CDR2 FYNNEI. This CDR3 contains 15 residues. This CDR3 is CASLGSRAQRNEQFF. The CDR3 DNA follows: TGTGCCAGCCTAGGATCCCGGGCCCAACGGAATGAGCAGTTCTTC.

This chain connects TRBV7-9 to TRBJ1-2; 7 bases are shared with TRBD1. Germline-derived CDR1 and CDR2 are SEHNR and FQNEAQ (reference sequence). The CDR3 length is 14 residues. V lost 4 bases and J lost 2; bases outside the gene matches: 4. The CDR3 nucleotides are TGTGCCAGCAGCTATAAGGGACAGAACTATGGCTACACCTTC. This translates into CASSYKGQNYGYTF.

The rearrangement uses TRBV4-1 and TRBJ2-3, with no clear D. V lost 10 bases and J lost 6, with 11 bases in between. This CDR3 is 11 amino acids long. Germline V gene lookup returns CDR1 MGHRA and CDR2 YSYEKL. Here the CDR3 DNA reads TGCGCCACCTCACTGGCGGATACGCAGTATTTT. The encoded protein is CATSLADTQYF.

The chain combines TRBV30 with TRBJ1-1; D remains ambiguous. V was shortened by 2 bases and J by 12 bases, with 13 bases between the two germline ends. Germline V gives CDR1 GTSNPN, CDR2 SVGIG (reference sequence). The CDR3 is 11 residues long. The CDR3 loop reads CAWSLTSRTFF. The CDR3 bases are TGTGCCTGGAGTTTGACATCAAGAACTTTCTTT.

This clone occurred many times. The V call is TRBV11-1, the J call TRBJ1-2, with D unclear. The ends were cut back, 5 bases at V and 1 base at J, with 14 bases in the middle. The CDR3 runs to 15 residues. CDR1 and CDR2 from the germline V gene are SGHAT and FQDESV (reference sequence). The CDR3 coding sequence is TGTGCCAGCAGCCCCAACCTGGACCTTAACTATGGCTACACCTTC. The encoded protein is CASSPNLDLNYGYTF.

V usage is TRBV4-2 and J usage is TRBJ2-7; 13 bases line up with TRBD2. V was pared by 1 base and J by 0 bases, with 6 bases of the junction left unmatched. The germline V gene encodes CDR1 LGHNA and CDR2 YNFKEQ. The CDR3 has 18 amino acids. The CDR3 DNA reads TGTGCCAGCAGCCAAGGGGGACTAGCGGGACCGAGCTCCTACGAGCAGTACTTC. Amino acid sequence: CASSQGGLAGPSSYEQYF.

V is TRBV6-5 and J is TRBJ2-2; unclear D gene. Trimming took 0 bases from V and 6 from J, leaving 5 bases between them. The CDR3 runs 13 residues. Per the germline V gene, CDR1 is MNHEY and CDR2 is SVGAGI. CDR3 sequence reads: CASSYSGSGELFF. CDR3 bases: TGTGCCAGCAGTTACTCTGGGTCCGGGGAGCTGTTTTTT.